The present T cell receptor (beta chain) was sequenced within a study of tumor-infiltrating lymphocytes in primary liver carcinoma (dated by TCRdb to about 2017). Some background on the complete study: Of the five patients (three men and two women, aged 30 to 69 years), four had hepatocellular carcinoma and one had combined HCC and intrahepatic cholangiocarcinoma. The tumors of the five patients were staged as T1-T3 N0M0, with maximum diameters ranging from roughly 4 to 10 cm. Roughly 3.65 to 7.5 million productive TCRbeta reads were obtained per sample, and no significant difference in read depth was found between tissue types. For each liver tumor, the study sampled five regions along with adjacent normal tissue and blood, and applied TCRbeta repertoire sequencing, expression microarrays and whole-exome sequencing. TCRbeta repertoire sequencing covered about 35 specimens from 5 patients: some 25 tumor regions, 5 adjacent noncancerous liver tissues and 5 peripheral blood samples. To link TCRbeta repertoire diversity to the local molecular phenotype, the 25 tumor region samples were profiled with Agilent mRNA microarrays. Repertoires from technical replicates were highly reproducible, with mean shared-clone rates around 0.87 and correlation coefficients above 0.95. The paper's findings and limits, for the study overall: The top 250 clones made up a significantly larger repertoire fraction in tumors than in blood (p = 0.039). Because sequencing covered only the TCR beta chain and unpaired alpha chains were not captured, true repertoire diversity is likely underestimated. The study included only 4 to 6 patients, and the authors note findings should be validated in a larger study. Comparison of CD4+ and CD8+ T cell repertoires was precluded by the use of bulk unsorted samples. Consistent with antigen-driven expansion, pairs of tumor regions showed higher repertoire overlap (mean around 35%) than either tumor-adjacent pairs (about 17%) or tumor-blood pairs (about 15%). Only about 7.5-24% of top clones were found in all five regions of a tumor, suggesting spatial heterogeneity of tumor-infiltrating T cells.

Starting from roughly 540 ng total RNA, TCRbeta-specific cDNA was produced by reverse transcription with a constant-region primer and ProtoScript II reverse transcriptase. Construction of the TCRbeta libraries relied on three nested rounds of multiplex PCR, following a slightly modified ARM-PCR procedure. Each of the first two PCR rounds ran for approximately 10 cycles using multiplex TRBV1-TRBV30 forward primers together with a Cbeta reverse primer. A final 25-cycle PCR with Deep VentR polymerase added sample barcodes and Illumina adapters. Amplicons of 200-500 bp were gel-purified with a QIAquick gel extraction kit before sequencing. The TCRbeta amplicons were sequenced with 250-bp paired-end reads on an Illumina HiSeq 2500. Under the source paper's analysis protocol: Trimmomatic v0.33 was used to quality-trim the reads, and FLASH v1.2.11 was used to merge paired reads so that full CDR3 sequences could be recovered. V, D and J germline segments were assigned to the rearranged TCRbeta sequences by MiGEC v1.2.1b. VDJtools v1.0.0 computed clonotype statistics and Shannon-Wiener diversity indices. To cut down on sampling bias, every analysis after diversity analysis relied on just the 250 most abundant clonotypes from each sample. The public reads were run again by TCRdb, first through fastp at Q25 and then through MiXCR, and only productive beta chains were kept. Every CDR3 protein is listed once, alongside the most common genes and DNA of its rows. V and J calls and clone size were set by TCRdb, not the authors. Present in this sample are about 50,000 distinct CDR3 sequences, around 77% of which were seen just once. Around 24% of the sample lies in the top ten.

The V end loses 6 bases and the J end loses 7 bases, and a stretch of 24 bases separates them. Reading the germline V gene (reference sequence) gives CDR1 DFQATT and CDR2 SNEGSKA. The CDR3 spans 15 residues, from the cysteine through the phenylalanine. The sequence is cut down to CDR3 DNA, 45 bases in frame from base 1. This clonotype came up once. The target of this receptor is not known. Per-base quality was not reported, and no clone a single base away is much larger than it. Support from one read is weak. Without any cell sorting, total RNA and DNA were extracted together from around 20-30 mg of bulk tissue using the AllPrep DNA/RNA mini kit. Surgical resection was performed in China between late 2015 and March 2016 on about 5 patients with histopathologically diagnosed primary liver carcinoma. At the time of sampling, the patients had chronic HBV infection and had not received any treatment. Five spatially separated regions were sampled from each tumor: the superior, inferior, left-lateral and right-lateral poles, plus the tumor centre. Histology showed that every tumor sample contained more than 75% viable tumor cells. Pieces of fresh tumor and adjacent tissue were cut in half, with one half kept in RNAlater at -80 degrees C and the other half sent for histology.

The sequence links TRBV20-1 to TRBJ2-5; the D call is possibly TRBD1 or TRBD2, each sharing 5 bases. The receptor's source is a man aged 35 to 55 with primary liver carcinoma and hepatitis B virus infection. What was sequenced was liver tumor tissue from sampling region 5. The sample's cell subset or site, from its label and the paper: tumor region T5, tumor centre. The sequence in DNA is TGCAGTGCACAAGTCGGGACCGCGGGTTTTGGGACCCAGTACTTC. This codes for CSAQVGTAGFGTQYF.